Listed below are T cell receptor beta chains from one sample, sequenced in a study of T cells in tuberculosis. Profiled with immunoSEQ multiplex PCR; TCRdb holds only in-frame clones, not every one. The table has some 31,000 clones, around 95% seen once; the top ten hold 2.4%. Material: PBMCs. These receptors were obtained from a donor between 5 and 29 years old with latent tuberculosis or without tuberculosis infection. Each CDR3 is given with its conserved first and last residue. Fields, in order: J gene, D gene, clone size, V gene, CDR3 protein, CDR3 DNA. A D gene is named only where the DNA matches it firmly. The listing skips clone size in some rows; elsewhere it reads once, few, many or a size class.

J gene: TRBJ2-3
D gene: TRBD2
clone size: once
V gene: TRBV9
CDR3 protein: CASSAAGLGNADTQYF
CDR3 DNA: TGTGCCAGCAGCGCCGCGGGACTAGGTAACGCAGATACGCAGTATTTT

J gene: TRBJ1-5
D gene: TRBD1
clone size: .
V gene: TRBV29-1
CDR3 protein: CSALTPGQGKQPQHF
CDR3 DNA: TGCAGCGCCCTAACCCCGGGACAGGGTAAGCAGCCCCAGCATTTT

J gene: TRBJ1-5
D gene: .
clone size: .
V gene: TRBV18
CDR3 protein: CASSPQEGRQPQHF
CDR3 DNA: TGTGCCAGCTCACCTCAGGAGGGGAGGCAGCCCCAGCATTTT

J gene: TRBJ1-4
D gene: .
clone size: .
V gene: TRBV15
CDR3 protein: CATSRGSGWSTNEKLFF
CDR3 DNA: TGTGCCACCAGCAGAGGTTCGGGTTGGTCAACTAATGAAAAACTGTTTTTT

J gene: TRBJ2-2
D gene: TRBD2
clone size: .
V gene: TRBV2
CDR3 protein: CASNGGVVAGELFF
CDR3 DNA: TGTGCCAGCAACGGGGGGGTTGTCGCCGGGGAGCTGTTTTTT

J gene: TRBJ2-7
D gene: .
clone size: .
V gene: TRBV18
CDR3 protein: CASSPPGQSVSYEQYF
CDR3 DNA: TGTGCCAGCTCACCCCCCGGACAGTCCGTTTCTTACGAGCAGTACTTC

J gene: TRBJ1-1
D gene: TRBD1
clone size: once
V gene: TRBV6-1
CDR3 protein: CASSLGGAATEAFF
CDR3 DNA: TGTGCCAGCAGTTTAGGGGGCGCGGCCACTGAAGCTTTCTTT

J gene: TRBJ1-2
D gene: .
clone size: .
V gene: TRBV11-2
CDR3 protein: CASSWSGNRVNGYTF
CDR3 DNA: TGTGCCAGCAGCTGGTCAGGGAATCGGGTGAATGGCTACACCTTC

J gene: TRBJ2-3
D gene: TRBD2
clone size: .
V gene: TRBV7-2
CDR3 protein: CASSLAQTSVDTQYF
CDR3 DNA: TGTGCCAGCAGCTTAGCCCAAACTAGCGTTGATACGCAGTATTTT

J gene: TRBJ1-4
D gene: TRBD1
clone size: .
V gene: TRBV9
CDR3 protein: CASSPRDRGNEKLFF
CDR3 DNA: TGTGCCAGCAGCCCGAGGGACAGGGGGAATGAAAAACTGTTTTTT

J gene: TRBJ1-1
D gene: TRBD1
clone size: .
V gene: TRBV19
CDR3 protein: CASSMAGQGRDMNTEAFF
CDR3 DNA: TGTGCCAGTAGTATGGCCGGACAGGGCCGAGACATGAACACTGAAGCTTTCTTT

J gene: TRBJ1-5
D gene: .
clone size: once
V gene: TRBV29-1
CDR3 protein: CSVEGGSGQPQHF
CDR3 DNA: TGCAGCGTTGAAGGAGGGTCAGGTCAGCCCCAGCATTTT

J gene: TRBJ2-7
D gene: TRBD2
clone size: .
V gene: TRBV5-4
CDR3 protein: CASSSAAGGSSYEQYF
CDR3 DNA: TGTGCCAGCAGCTCCGCGGCGGGAGGAAGCTCCTACGAGCAGTACTTC

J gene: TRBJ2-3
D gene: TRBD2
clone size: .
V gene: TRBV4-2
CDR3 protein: CASSQDLAGGPSTDTQYF
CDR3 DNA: TGTGCCAGCAGCCAAGATCTAGCGGGAGGACCTAGCACAGATACGCAGTATTTT

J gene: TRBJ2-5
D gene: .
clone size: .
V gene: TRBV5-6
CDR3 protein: CASTFGTSKETQYF
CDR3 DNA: TGTGCCAGCACCTTCGGGACTTCCAAAGAGACCCAGTACTTC

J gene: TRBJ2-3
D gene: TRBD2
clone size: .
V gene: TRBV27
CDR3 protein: CASSFSRGVGTDTQYF
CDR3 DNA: TGTGCCAGCAGTTTCTCACGGGGGGTGGGCACAGATACGCAGTATTTT

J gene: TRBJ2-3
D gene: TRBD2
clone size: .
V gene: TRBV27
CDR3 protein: CASSTSSGGSTDTQYF
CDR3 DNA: TGTGCCAGCAGTACTTCTAGCGGGGGCTCCACAGATACGCAGTATTTT

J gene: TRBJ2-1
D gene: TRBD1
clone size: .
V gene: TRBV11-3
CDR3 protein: CASSEGAPYNEQFF
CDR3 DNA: TGTGCCAGCAGCGAGGGGGCGCCCTACAATGAGCAGTTCTTC

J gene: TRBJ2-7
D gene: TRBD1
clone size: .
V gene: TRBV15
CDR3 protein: CATSRERTGGYEQYF
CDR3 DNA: TGTGCCACCAGCAGAGAAAGGACAGGGGGCTACGAGCAGTACTTC

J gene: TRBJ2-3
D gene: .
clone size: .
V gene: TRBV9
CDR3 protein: CASSVEGVGGSDTQYF
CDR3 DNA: TGTGCCAGCAGCGTAGAGGGGGTTGGGGGCTCGGATACGCAGTATTTT

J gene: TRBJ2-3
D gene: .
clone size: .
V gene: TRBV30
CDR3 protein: CAWSASRVFTDTQYF
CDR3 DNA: TGTGCCTGGAGTGCCTCGAGGGTATTCACAGATACGCAGTATTTT

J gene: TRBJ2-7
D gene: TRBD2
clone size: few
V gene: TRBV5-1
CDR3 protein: CASSPSGSYGGYEQYF
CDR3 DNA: TGCGCCAGCAGCCCAAGCGGGAGCTATGGAGGATACGAGCAGTACTTC

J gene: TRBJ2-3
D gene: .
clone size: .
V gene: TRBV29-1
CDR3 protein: CSVIPYEDTQYF
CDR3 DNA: TGCAGCGTTATTCCTTACGAGGATACGCAGTATTTT

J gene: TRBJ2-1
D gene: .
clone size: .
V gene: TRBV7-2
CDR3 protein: CASSLGNGGYNEQFF
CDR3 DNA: TGTGCCAGCAGCTTAGGAAACGGGGGCTACAATGAGCAGTTCTTC

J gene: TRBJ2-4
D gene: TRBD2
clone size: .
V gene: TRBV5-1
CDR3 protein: CASSLDPGGGDIQYF
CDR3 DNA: TGCGCCAGCAGCTTGGACCCGGGAGGGGGGGACATTCAGTACTTC

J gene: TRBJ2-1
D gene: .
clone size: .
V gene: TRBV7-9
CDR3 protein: CASQTVVTYNEQFF
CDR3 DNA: TGTGCCAGCCAGACAGTAGTCACCTACAATGAGCAGTTCTTC

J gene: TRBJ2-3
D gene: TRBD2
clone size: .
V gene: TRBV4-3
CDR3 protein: CASSQEQAGGSTDTQYF
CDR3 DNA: TGCGCCAGCAGCCAAGAACAGGCGGGGGGAAGCACAGATACGCAGTATTTT

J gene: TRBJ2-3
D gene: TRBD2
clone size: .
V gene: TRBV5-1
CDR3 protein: CASRASGSSADTQYF
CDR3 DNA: TGCGCCAGCAGGGCTAGCGGGAGTTCCGCAGATACGCAGTATTTT

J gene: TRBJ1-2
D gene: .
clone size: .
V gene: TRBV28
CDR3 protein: CASSFQGANYGYTF
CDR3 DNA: TGTGCCAGCAGTTTTCAGGGTGCTAACTATGGCTACACCTTC